This note documents a single TCR beta chain sequence. In this sample, this clone turned up once. There is no known antigen for this receptor. Base qualities are not provided; no much larger clone lies one nucleotide away. This entry is derived from a study of blood T cell repertoires in COVID-19 (dated by TCRdb to 2020 to 2022). Notes on the research overall: The collaborator samples originated in the United States, Italy and Spain and spanned the acute and convalescent phases of COVID-19. The material from the prospective study consisted of cDNA or gDNA derived from T cells, B-cell-depleted T cells, or PBMCs. Deeply sampled blood TCRbeta repertoires from subjects exposed to, actively infected with, or recovered from COVID-19 were included in the dataset. A freely available public database, intended as a resource for researchers studying the immune response to SARS-CoV-2, is where the repertoires were released. The samples were drawn from two sources: the first 160 participants of the ongoing ImmuneRACE study, and approximately 1,300 subjects contributed by 6 global collaborators. The sample metadata nearly always contained a de-identified subject ID, COVID-19 status, age in years and sex. Where available, HLA class I and class II types were taken from metadata supplied by the sample provider and were not determined by assay-based typing. General conclusions and limits of the study: How much clinical and demographic metadata was included differed by source and by participant, and the metadata was provided uncurated.

TCRbeta CDR3 regions were amplified from genomic DNA using the immunoSEQ Assay, a bias-controlled multiplex PCR. The original pipeline was this. Nucleated cell counts per sample were estimated from amplification of reference gene primers within the assay. To quantify the absolute abundance of each unique TCRbeta CDR3 rearrangement, sequence reads were collapsed and filtered. For each sample, productive Simpson clonality was calculated as the square root of Simpson's diversity index across productive rearrangements. In TCRdb, the immuneACCESS table is reduced to in-frame sequences with V and J assigned. These tables do not hold every clone; where another copy was compared, an unresolved V gene accounts for under half, and the others remain unexplained. V, J and clone size derive from that table, while D and trimming were established from the DNA sequence. A total of 250,000 to 300,000 clones appear in this sample, roughly 86% of them only once. Together, the top ten hold about 10% of the sample.

One collaborating source in Seattle enrolled patients during active infection and followed them longitudinally through the course of disease. Whole blood was collected in K2EDTA tubes by collaborating institutions according to the institutions' own protocols. For TCRbeta analysis, collaborator samples were shipped as frozen whole blood, as isolated PBMCs, or as DNA extracted from either sample type. The TCR originated in a woman aged 25 to 39 with COVID-19, enrolled during active disease. Sequenced material: peripheral blood.

Read as DNA, the sequence is TGTGCCAGCAGATCCCTAGCGGAGGGACGCTCCTACGAGCAGTACTTC. It codes for CASRSLAEGRSYEQYF. This sequence uses TRBV13 and TRBJ2-7; 7 bases in the middle match TRBD2. For CDR1 and CDR2, the germline V gene (reference sequence) lists PRHDT and FYEKMQ. From the cysteine through the phenylalanine, the CDR3 covers 16 amino acids. The CDR3 DNA has 48 bases and is translated from base 1. The germline V end is reduced by 6 bases and the J end by 0 bases; junction bases left unmatched: 11.